These 4 T cell receptor beta chains were sequenced from one sample in a study of blood T cell repertoires in COVID-19. The table came from immunoSEQ multiplex PCR; TCRdb's copy has only in-frame clones and leaves some out. The sample records 140,000 to 150,000 clones, over 75% being singletons. Material: peripheral blood. These receptors were taken from a human donor in a cohort sampled during active COVID-19.

The genes are TRBV7-3 and TRBJ1-1; D gene uncertain. V lost 5 bases, J lost 8 bases, and 15 bases lay in between. Germline CDR1 reads SGHTA; CDR2 reads FQGTGA. The CDR3 spans 13 residues. CDR3 protein: CASSPSTRREAFF. DNA of the CDR3: TGTGCCAGCAGCCCGTCTACCCGTCGGGAAGCTTTCTTT.

The rearrangement joins TRBV9 to TRBJ1-1, with a weak D call TRBD1 (5 bases). V was trimmed by 7 bases and J by 0 bases, leaving 13 bases between them. Germline V gene lookup returns CDR1 SGDLS and CDR2 YYNGEE. This CDR3 is 14 amino acids long. The CDR3 sequence: CASRKGNMNTEAFF. Written as DNA, the CDR3 is TGTGCCAGCCGTAAGGGGAACATGAACACTGAAGCTTTCTTT.

In this sample, this clone turned up once. The chain carries TRBV6-1 and TRBJ1-5, with D hard to call. The V gene's germline CDR1 is MNHNS and CDR2 SASEGT. The CDR3 is made up of 13 amino acids. V gave up 3 bases and J gave up 6 bases, with 9 bases separating them. The CDR3 DNA reads as TGTGCCAGCAGTGATGAGGGTTCTCAGCCCCAGCATTTT. Amino acids: CASSDEGSQPQHF.

The chain combines TRBV10-3 with TRBJ1-2; D not resolved. The length of the CDR3 is 12 residues. Trimming took off 2 bases at V and 6 bases at J, with 7 bases between the two ends. The germline gives CDR1 ENHRY, CDR2 SYGVKD. The CDR3 region is CAISEGRDGYTF. The CDR3 region has the DNA TGTGCCATCAGTGAGGGGCGTGATGGCTACACCTTC.